This is a list of T cell receptor beta chains from one sample in a study of CD8+ T cells in alopecia areata. Libraries were prepared by immunoSEQ multiplex PCR; TCRdb keeps only in-frame clonotypes and omits some of them. The data contain about 270,000 clones, about 62% of them singletons. Source: CD4+ T cells sorted from blood, taken around week 54, from a patient treated with tofacitinib. The origin of the receptors is a human donor with alopecia areata. CDR3s include the opening cysteine and the closing phenylalanine or tryptophan. Each record gives: D gene, J gene, V gene, clone size, CDR3 DNA, CDR3 protein. D genes are given only for firm matches. Where a row states a size, it is once, few, many or the class of an expanded clone; other rows omit it.

NA TRBJ2-5 TRBV9 NA TGTGCCAGCAGCCGACGAGGGGGGCCCAAGGAGACCCAGTACTTC CASSRRGGPKETQYF
NA TRBJ2-7 TRBV29-1 NA TGCAGCGTTGGAACGGAGAGCCGTTACGAGCAGTACTTC CSVGTESRYEQYF
TRBD1 TRBJ2-2 TRBV2 few TGTGCCAGCAGCCGAATACAGACAGGGACCGGGGAGCTGTTTTTT CASSRIQTGTGELFF
TRBD1 TRBJ1-2 TRBV7-2 NA TGTGCCAGCAGCTGGCGGGACAGGGACTATGGCTACACCTTC CASSWRDRDYGYTF
NA TRBJ1-5 TRBV29-1 NA TGCAGCGCTGGTTCTCAGAATCAGCCCCAGCATTTT CSAGSQNQPQHF
NA TRBJ1-2 TRBV6-5 NA TGTGCCAGCAGTTCCGGGCTACCTTCTAACTATGGCTACACCTTC CASSSGLPSNYGYTF
NA TRBJ2-7 TRBV18 NA TGTGCCAGCTCACCGGAGGGCTACGAGCAGTACTTC CASSPEGYEQYF
TRBD1 TRBJ2-5 TRBV29-1 few TGCAGCGTGGACAGGGTGGAGACCCAGTACTTC CSVDRVETQYF
TRBD1 TRBJ1-1 TRBV2 once TGTGCCAGTGCCGGGACAGCGAACACTGAAGCTTTCTTT CASAGTANTEAFF
NA TRBJ2-5 TRBV5-1 once TGCGCCAGCAGCTTGCAGCGTTCCCAAGAGACCCAGTACTTC CASSLQRSQETQYF
NA TRBJ1-2 TRBV9 NA TGTGCCAGCAGCCCTACACAGGGCCGGGGCTACACCTTC CASSPTQGRGYTF
NA TRBJ2-2 TRBV29-1 NA TGCAGCGTTGTGGGACTGCAAAACACCGGGGAGCTGTTTTTT CSVVGLQNTGELFF
NA TRBJ2-2 TRBV2 NA TGTGCCAGCAGCGCAACGAACACCGGGGAGCTGTTTTTT CASSATNTGELFF
NA TRBJ2-2 TRBV29-1 NA TGCAGCGTTGAGAGAGGCACCGGGGAGCTGTTTTTT CSVERGTGELFF
TRBD2 TRBJ2-5 TRBV4-2 few TGTGCCAGCAGCCAGAGACTAGCGGGGGACCCCTGGGAGACCCAGTACTTC CASSQRLAGDPWETQYF
TRBD1 TRBJ1-2 TRBV6-6 NA TGTGCCAGCACCCCAGGGGGAGGCAGCTATGGCTACACCTTC CASTPGGGSYGYTF
TRBD2 TRBJ2-6 TRBV29-1 NA TGCAGCGTCTCCGGGGGGGGCGCGGCCAACGTCCTGACTTTC CSVSGGGAANVLTF
NA TRBJ1-2 TRBV7-9 few TGTGCCAGCAGCTTCTCTGCAGCTAACTATGGCTACACCTTC CASSFSAANYGYTF
TRBD2 TRBJ2-5 TRBV7-9 NA TGTGCCAGCAGCTTCGGGACTAGCGGAGAGACCCAGTACTTC CASSFGTSGETQYF
TRBD1 TRBJ1-6 TRBV9 few TGTGCCAGCAGCGTAGGGACAGGGGGAAATTCACCCCTCCACTTT CASSVGTGGNSPLHF
NA TRBJ2-7 TRBV29-1 NA TGCAGCGTTTGGACGGGACGTGGCTACGAGCAGTACTTC CSVWTGRGYEQYF
NA TRBJ2-6 TRBV2 few TGTGCCAGCAGTGAATCGGGGCCCGGGGCCAACGTCCTGACTTTC CASSESGPGANVLTF
NA TRBJ2-3 TRBV29-1 NA TGCAGCGCTTTCTCGGGGGGCAGAGATACGCAGTATTTT CSAFSGGRDTQYF
NA TRBJ2-3 TRBV5-4 NA TGTGCCAGCAGCTTGGATCTATACACAGATACGCAGTATTTT CASSLDLYTDTQYF
NA TRBJ2-2 TRBV15 NA TGTGCCACCGCAGAGAATAGCGGCACCGGGGAGCTGTTTTTT CATAENSGTGELFF
NA TRBJ2-5 TRBV7-3 NA TGTGCCAGCAGCCCCCGAGGGGAAGGGGAAGAGACCCAGTACTTC CASSPRGEGEETQYF
TRBD1 TRBJ1-2 TRBV7-9 NA TGTGCCAGCAAACTTCTGGGACAGGGAGATTCTATCAGTGGCTACACCTTC CASKLLGQGDSISGYTF
TRBD1 TRBJ2-7 TRBV27 NA TGTGCCATATGGACAGGGTCTGGGGAGCAGTACTTC CAIWTGSGEQYF
NA TRBJ2-7 TRBV10-2 few TGCGCCAGCTCCGGGGCCTACGAGCAGTACTTC CASSGAYEQYF
TRBD1 TRBJ2-6 TRBV29-1 NA TGCAGCCCCCCGCAGGGGGACAGACTCTCTGGGGCCAACGTCCTGACTTTC CSPPQGDRLSGANVLTF
NA TRBJ1-2 TRBV29-1 NA TGCAGCGCTGAACAGGGCAACTATGGCTACACCTTC CSAEQGNYGYTF
NA TRBJ1-4 TRBV5-1 NA TGCGCCAGCAGTCTGGACCCCAGGGCGGACGAAAAACTGTTTTTT CASSLDPRADEKLFF
NA TRBJ2-1 TRBV27 NA TGTGCCAGCATCCTAAGGCCTAGCGTCCACAATGAGCAGTTCTTC CASILRPSVHNEQFF
NA TRBJ2-7 TRBV7-2 few TGTGCCAGCAGTCCACAGGGCCACGAGCAGTACTTC CASSPQGHEQYF
NA TRBJ1-1 TRBV28 few TGTGCCAGCCCGGGGGAGGGAGGAAAGACTGAAGCTTTCTTT CASPGEGGKTEAFF